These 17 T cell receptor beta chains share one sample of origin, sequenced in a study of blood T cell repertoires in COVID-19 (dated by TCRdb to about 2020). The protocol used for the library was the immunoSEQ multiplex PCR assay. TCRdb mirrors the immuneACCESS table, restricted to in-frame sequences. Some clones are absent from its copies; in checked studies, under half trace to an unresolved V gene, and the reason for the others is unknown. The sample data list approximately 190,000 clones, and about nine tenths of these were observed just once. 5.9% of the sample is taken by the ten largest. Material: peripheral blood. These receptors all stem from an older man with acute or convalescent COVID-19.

CDR3 coding DNA: TGTGCCAGCTCAGGGGCAGGGGCTAAACTGTTTTTT. Protein product: CASSGAGAKLFF. The V call is TRBV18, the J call TRBJ1-4; possible D gene TRBD1, 6 bases. This CDR3 spans 12 amino acids. Per the germline V gene, CDR1 is KGHSH and CDR2 is LQKENI. The V gene lost 5 bases and the J gene lost 11 bases, with 12 bases spanning the gap.

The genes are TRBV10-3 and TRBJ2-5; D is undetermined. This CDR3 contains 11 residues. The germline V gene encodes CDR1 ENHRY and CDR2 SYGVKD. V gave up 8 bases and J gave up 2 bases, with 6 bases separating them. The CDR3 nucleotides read TGTGCCATCGGCACACAAGAGACCCAGTACTTC. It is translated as CAIGTQETQYF.

The CDR3 is CASSEAWTSGRKSSTDTQYF. In DNA form, the CDR3 reads TGTGCCAGCAGTGAAGCATGGACTAGCGGGAGAAAGTCTAGCACAGATACGCAGTATTTT. This rearrangement joins TRBV6-1 to TRBJ2-3; TRBD2 matches 13 bases. The length of the CDR3 is 20 residues. CDR1 is MNHNS and CDR2 is SASEGT in the germline V gene. The V and J ends lost 0 bases and 0 bases, in that order; junction bases with no gene match: 9.

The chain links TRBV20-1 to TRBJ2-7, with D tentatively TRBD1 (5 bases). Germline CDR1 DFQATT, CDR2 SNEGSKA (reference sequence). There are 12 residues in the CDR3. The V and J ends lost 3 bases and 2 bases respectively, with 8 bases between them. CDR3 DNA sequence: TGCAGTGCTAGTGCCAGGGCCTACGAGCAGTACTTC. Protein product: CSASARAYEQYF.

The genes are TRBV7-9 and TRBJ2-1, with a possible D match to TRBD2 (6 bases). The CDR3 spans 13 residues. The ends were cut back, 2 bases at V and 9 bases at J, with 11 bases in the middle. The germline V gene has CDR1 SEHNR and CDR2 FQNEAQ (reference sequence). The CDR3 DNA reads TGTGCCAGCAGCTTAATCGTGGGAGGTGAGCAGTTCTTC. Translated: CASSLIVGGEQFF.

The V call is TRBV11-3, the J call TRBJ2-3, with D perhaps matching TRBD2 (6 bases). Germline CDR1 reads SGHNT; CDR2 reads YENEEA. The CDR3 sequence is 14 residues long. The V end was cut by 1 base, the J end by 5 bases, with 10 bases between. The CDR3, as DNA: TGTGCCAGCAGCTTAGTGGGGGGTGTAGATACGCAGTATTTT. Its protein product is CASSLVGGVDTQYF.

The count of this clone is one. The CDR3 DNA sequence: TGTGCCAGCAGCTCGGGACTAGCGGGAGATGAGCAGTTCTTC. Encoded protein: CASSSGLAGDEQFF. V usage is TRBV7-3 and J usage is TRBJ2-1; the match to TRBD2 covers 14 bases. Germline loops: CDR1 SGHTA, CDR2 FQGTGA. V shed 4 bases and J 8 bases; nucleotides not matched to a gene: 1. The CDR3 sequence is 14 residues long.

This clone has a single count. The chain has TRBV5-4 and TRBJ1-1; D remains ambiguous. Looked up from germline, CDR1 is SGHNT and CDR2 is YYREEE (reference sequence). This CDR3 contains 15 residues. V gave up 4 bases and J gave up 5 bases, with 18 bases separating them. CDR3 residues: CASSPRTGYGTEAFF. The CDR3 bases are TGTGCCAGCAGCCCCCGGACTGGGTACGGGACTGAAGCTTTCTTT.

CDR3 nucleotide sequence: TGTGCCAGCAGCTCCTCCGACAGGGGTTACACAGATACGCAGTATTTT. Encoded protein: CASSSSDRGYTDTQYF. The V and J genes are TRBV7-9 and TRBJ2-3; 8 positions agree with TRBD1. Losses at the gene ends were 4 bases for V and 2 bases for J; bases not matched to a gene: 8. Germline V CDR1 and CDR2: SEHNR, FQNEAQ (reference sequence). The CDR3 has 16 residues.

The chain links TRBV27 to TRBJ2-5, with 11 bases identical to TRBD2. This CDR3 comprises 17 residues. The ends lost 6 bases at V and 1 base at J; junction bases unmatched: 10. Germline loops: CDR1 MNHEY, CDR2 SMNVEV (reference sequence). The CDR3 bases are TGTGCCAGCAGGAGGGGACTAGCGGCCCAGCCCCAAGAGACCCAGTACTTC. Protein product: CASRRGLAAQPQETQYF.

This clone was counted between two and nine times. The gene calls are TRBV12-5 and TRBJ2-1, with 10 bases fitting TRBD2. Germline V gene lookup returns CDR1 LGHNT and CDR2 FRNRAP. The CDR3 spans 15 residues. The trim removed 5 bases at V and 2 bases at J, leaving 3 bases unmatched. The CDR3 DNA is TGTGCTAGTGGTAACAGCGGGAGGGCCTACAATGAGCAGTTCTTC. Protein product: CASGNSGRAYNEQFF.

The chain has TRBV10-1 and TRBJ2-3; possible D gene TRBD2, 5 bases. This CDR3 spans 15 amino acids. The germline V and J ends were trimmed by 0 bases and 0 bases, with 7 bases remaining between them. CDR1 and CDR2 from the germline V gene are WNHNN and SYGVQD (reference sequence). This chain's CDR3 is CASSESGSSTDTQYF. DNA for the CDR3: TGCGCCAGCAGTGAGTCTGGGAGTAGCACAGATACGCAGTATTTT.

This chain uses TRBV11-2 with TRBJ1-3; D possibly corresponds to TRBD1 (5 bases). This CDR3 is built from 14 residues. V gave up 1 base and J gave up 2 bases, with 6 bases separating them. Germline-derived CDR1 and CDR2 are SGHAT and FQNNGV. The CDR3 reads CASSLGRAGNTIYF. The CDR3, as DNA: TGTGCCAGCAGCTTAGGCAGGGCTGGAAACACCATATATTTT.

The CDR3 protein is CASSPGQGNTGELFF. CDR3 nucleotide sequence: TGTGCCAGCAGCCCGGGACAGGGGAACACCGGGGAGCTGTTTTTT. This chain joins TRBV6-4 and TRBJ2-2; TRBD1 aligns across 9 bases. J gave up 1 base and V 6 bases, and 3 bases lay outside the gene matches. The length of the CDR3 is 15 residues. The germline gives CDR1 MRHNA, CDR2 SNTAGT.

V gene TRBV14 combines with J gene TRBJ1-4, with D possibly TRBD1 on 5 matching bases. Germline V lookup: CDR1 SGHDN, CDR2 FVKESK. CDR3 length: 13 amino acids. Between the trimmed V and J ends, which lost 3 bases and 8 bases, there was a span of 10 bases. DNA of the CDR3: TGTGCCAGCAGCCACTTGGAGGGGGAAAAACTGTTTTTT. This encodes CASSHLEGEKLFF. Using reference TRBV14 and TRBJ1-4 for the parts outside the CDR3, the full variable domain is EAGVTQFPSHSVIEKGQTVTLRCDPISGHDNLYWYRRVMGKEIKFLLHFVKESKQDESGMPNNRFLAERTGGTYSTLKVQPAELEDSGVYFCASSHLEGEKLFFGSGTQLSVL.

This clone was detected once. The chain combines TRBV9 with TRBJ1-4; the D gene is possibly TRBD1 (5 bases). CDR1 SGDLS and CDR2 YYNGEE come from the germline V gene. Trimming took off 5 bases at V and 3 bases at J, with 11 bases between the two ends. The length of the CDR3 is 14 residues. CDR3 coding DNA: TGTGCCAGCAGTGGCAGGGCACCTAATGAAAAACTGTTTTTT. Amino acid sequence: CASSGRAPNEKLFF.

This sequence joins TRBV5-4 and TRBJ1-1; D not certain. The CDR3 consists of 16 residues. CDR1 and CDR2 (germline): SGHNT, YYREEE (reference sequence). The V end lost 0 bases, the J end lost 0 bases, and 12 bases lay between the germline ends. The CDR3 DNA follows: TGTGCCAGCAGCTTGGGGGTGGGCCAGATGAACACTGAAGCTTTCTTT. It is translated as CASSLGVGQMNTEAFF.